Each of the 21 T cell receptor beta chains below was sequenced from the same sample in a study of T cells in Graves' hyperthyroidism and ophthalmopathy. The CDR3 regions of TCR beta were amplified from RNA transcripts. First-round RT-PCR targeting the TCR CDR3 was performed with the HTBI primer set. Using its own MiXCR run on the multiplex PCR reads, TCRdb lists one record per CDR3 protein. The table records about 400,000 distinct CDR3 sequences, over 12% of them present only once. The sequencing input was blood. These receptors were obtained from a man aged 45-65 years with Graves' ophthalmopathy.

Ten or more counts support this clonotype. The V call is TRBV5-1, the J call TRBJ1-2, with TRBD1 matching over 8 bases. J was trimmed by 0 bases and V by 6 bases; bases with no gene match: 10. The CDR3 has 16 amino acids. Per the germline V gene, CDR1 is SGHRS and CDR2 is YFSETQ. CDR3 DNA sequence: TGCGCCAGCAATTGGGACAGGTCCTCCACTAACTATGGCTACACCTTC. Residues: CASNWDRSSTNYGYTF. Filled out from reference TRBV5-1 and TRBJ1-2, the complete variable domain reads KAGVTQTPRYLIKTRGQQVTLSCSPISGHRSVSWYQQTPGQGLQFLFEYFSETQRNKGNFPGRFSGRQFSNSRSEMNVSTLELGDSALYLCASNWDRSSTNYGYTFGSGTRLTVV.

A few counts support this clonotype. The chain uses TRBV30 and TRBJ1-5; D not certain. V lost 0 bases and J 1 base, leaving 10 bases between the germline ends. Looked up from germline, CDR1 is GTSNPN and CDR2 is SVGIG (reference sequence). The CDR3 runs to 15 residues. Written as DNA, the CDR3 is TGTGCCTGGAGTGTTCCCCCGCGAAGCAATCAGCCCCAGCATTTT. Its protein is CAWSVPPRSNQPQHF.

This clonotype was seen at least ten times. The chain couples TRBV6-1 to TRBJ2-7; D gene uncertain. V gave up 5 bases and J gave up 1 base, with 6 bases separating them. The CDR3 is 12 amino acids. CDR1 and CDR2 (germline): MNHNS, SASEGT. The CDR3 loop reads CASSTPSYEQYF. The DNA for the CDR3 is TGTGCCAGCAGTACACCATCCTACGAGCAGTACTTC.

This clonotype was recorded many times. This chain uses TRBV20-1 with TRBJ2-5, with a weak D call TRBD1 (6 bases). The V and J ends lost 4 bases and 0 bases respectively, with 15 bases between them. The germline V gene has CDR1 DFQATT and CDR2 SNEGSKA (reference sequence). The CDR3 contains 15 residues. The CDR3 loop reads CSATLLGTHQETQYF. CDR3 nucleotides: TGCAGTGCTACCCTCCTCGGGACACACCAAGAGACCCAGTACTTC.

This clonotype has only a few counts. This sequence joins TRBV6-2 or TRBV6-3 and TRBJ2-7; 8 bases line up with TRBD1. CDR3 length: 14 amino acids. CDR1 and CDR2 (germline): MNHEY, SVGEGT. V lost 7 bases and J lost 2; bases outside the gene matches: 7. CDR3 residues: CASNKPTGAYEQYF. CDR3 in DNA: TGTGCCAGCAACAAACCGACAGGGGCCTACGAGCAGTACTTC.

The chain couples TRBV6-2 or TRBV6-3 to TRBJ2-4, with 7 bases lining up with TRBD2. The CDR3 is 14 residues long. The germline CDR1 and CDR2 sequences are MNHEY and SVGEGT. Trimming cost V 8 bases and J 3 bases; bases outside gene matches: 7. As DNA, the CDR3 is TGTGCCAGCTATCTCGGACTAGGCAAAAACATTCAGTACTTC. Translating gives CASYLGLGKNIQYF.

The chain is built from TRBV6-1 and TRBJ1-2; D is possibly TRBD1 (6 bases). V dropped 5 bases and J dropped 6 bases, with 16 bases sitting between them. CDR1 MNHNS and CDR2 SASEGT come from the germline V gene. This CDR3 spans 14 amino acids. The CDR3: CASSLQGEMHGYTF. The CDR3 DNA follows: TGTGCCAGCAGTCTACAGGGAGAGATGCATGGCTACACCTTC.

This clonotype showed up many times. The CDR3, as DNA: TGTGCCAGCAGCTTACGCCTAGCCGGCTACAATGAGCAGTTCTTC. It yields the protein CASSLRLAGYNEQFF. The chain combines TRBV7-8 with TRBJ2-1; possibly TRBD2 for D (5 bases). The CDR3 covers 15 residues. Trimming took off 2 bases at V and 3 bases at J, with 11 bases between the two ends. Germline V gene lookup returns CDR1 SGHVS and CDR2 FQNEAQ.

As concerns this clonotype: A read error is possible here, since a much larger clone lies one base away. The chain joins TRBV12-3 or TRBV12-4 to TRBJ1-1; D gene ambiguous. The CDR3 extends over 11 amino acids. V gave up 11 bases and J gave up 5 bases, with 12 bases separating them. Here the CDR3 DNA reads TGTGCCGGCCTGAGTGTAACTGAAGCTTTCTTT. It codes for CAGLSVTEAFF.

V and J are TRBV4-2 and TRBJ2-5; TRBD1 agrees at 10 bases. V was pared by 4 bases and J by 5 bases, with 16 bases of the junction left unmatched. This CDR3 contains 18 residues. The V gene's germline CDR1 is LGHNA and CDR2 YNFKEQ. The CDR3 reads CASSPEPRQGAHGETQYF. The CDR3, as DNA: TGTGCCAGCAGCCCCGAGCCCAGACAGGGGGCGCATGGGGAGACCCAGTACTTC.

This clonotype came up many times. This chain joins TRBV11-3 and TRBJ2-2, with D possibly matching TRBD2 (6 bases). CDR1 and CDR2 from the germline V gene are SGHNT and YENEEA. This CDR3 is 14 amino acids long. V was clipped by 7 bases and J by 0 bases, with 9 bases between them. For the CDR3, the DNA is TGTGCCAGCACCGTAGCGGCGAACACCGGGGAGCTGTTTTTT. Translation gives CASTVAANTGELFF.

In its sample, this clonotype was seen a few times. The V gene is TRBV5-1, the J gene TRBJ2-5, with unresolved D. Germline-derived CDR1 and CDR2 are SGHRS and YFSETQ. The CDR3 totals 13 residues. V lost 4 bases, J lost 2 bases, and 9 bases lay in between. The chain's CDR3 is CASSVVNQETQYF. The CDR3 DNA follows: TGCGCCAGCAGCGTCGTAAATCAAGAGACCCAGTACTTC.

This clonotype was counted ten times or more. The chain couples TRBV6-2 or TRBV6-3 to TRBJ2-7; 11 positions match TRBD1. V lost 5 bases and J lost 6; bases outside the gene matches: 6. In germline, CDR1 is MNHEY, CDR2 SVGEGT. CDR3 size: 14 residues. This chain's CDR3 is CASSQDRGHGEQYF. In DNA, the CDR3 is TGTGCCAGCAGTCAGGACAGGGGGCATGGCGAGCAGTACTTC.

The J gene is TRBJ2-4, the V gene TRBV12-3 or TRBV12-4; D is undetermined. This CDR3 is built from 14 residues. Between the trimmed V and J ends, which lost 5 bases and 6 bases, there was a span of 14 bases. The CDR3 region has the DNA TGTGCCAGCAGTCAGCAAGGGTTTGGAAACATTCAGTACTTC. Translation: CASSQQGFGNIQYF.

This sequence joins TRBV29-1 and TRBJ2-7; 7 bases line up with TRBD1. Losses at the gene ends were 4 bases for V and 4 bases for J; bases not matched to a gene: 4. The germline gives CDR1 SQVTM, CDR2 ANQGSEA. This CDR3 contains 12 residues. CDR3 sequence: CSVVGTAYEQYF. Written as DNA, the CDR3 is TGCAGCGTTGTAGGGACAGCTTACGAGCAGTACTTC.

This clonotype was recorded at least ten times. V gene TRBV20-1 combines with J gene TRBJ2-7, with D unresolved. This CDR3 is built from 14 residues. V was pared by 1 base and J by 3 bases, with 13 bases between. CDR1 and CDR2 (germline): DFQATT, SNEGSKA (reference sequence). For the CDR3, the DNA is TGCAGTGCTAGAGTAAAAAACAGATACTACGAGCAGTACTTC. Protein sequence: CSARVKNRYYEQYF.

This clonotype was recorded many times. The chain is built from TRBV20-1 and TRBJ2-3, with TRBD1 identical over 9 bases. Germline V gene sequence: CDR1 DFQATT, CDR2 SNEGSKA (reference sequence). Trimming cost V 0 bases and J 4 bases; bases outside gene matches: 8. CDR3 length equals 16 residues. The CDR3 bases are TGCAGTGCTAGAGACCCCGGGACAGGGTCGGCAGATACGCAGTATTTT. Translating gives CSARDPGTGSADTQYF.

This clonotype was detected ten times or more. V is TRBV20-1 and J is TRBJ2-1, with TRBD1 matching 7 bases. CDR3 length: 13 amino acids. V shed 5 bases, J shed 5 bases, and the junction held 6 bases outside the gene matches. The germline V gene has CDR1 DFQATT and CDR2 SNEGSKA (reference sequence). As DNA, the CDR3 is TGCAGTGCTGGTGGGACAGTAAACAATGAGCAGTTCTTC. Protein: CSAGGTVNNEQFF.

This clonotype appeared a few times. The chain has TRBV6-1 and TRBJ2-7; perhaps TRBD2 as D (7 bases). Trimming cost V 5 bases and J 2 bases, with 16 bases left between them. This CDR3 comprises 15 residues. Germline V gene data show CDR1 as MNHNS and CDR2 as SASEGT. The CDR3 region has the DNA TGTGCCAGCAGTCCCCGGGGGGCGCTCCCCTACGAGCAGTACTTC. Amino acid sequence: CASSPRGALPYEQYF.

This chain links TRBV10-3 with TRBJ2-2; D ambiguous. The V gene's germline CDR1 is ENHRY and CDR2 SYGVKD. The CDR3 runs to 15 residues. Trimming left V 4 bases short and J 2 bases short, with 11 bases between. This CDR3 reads CAISGSDTNTGELFF. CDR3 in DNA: TGTGCCATCAGTGGCTCGGATACTAACACCGGGGAGCTGTTTTTT.

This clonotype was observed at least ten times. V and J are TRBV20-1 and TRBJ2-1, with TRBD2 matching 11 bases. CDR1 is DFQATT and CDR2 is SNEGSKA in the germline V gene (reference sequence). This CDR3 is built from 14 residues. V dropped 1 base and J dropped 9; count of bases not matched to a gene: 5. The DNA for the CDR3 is TGCAGTGCTAGAGTAGCGGGAGGGCCCCGTGAGCAGTTCTTC. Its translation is CSARVAGGPREQFF.